A single sample is the source of the 17 T cell receptor beta chains below, sequenced in a study of B cell selection in AIRE deficiency. Conventional CD4 T cells were sorted as CD4+CD127+ cells. Clones were read by immunoSEQ multiplex PCR, and TCRdb kept only the in-frame ones, dropping some. The table shows some 25,000 clones, with approximately 96% occurring only once. The sequenced sample consisted of CD4+CD127+ conventional T cells sorted from PBMCs. These receptors originate from a human donor in good health.

A single count supports this clone. V usage is TRBV7-3 and J usage is TRBJ2-3, with a tentative D call TRBD2 (6 bases). The CDR3 is 15 amino acids. The V end lost 4 bases, the J end lost 5 bases, and 16 bases lay between the germline ends. Germline CDR1 reads SGHTA; CDR2 reads FQGTGA. The DNA of the CDR3 is TGTGCCAGCAGCTGGGACTCCGCGACAAGAGATACGCAGTATTTT. Residues: CASSWDSATRDTQYF.

The chain has TRBV4-3 and TRBJ2-5, with a weak D call TRBD2 (7 bases). CDR3 length equals 14 residues. Germline V CDR1 and CDR2: LGHNA, YSLEER. V was cut by 1 base and J by 5 bases, with 11 bases left in between. This chain's CDR3 is CASSQAGGGETQYF. The CDR3 DNA sequence: TGCGCCAGCAGCCAAGCGGGGGGCGGGGAGACCCAGTACTTC.

The chain is built from TRBV19 and TRBJ2-1; D might be TRBD1 (6 bases). Between the trimmed V and J ends, which lost 3 bases and 9 bases, there was a span of 9 bases. CDR1 and CDR2 from the germline V gene are LNHDA and SQIVND (reference sequence). The CDR3 runs to 12 residues. The CDR3 bases are TGTGCCAGTAGTATGAGAGGGGGTGAGCAGTTCTTC. This gives the protein CASSMRGGEQFF.

The chain is built from TRBV5-3 and TRBJ2-1; 8 bases match TRBD2. TRBV5-3 is an ORF, with its function uncertain. The V gene end was trimmed by 3 bases and the J gene end by 7 bases; junction bases not matched to a gene: 3. CDR3 size: 13 residues. The CDR3 DNA reads TGTGCCAGAAGCTGCGGGGGGACAAATGAGCAGTTCTTC. Amino acid sequence: CARSCGGTNEQFF.

V gene TRBV5-1 combines with J gene TRBJ2-2, with 9 bases aligning to TRBD2. Germline CDR1 SGHRS, CDR2 YFSETQ. J lost 7 bases, V lost 1 base, and 5 bases had no gene match. This CDR3 has 15 amino acids. The CDR3, as DNA: TGCGCCAGCAGCTTGCCTAGCGGGGACGGCGGGGAGCTGTTTTTT. It translates to CASSLPSGDGGELFF.

The CDR3 is CASSPLGDTQYF. CDR3 coding DNA: TGTGCCAGCAGCCCCCTCGGAGATACGCAGTATTTT. V is TRBV16 and J is TRBJ2-3; D is uncertain. Germline loops: CDR1 KGHSY, CDR2 FQNENV. There are 12 residues in the CDR3. V lost 4 bases to trimming and J lost 5 bases, with 7 bases between them.

The chain links TRBV7-2 to TRBJ1-4; 12 nucleotides match TRBD1. Germline V gene data show CDR1 as SGHTA and CDR2 as FQGNSA. The ends lost 2 bases at V and 8 bases at J; junction bases unmatched: 6. The CDR3 is 16 residues long. CDR3 loop: CASSLMGQGAWEKLFF. CDR3 coding DNA: TGTGCCAGCAGCTTAATGGGACAGGGGGCGTGGGAAAAACTGTTTTTT.

The chain couples TRBV4-1 to TRBJ2-7; the D call may be TRBD1 or TRBD2 (6 bases each). Looked up from germline, CDR1 is MGHRA and CDR2 is YSYEKL. The CDR3 totals 15 residues. Trimming shortened V by 4 bases and J by 5 bases, and 18 bases separated the two germline ends. This CDR3 is CASSRQDVGGHEQYF. The CDR3 DNA reads as TGCGCCAGCAGCCGACAAGACGTGGGGGGCCACGAGCAGTACTTC.

The rearrangement uses TRBV19 and TRBJ2-7, with 7 bases that match TRBD2. This CDR3 is 14 amino acids long. V was pared by 4 bases and J by 4 bases, with 7 bases of the junction left unmatched. Germline V gene data show CDR1 as LNHDA and CDR2 as SQIVND (reference sequence). The CDR3 nucleotides read TGTGCCAGTAGTAGGGACCGCGGGAGTTACGAGCAGTACTTC. The encoded protein is CASSRDRGSYEQYF.

The J gene is TRBJ1-4, the V gene TRBV10-3; no clear D. Trimming left V 2 bases short and J 5 bases short, with 12 bases between. The germline V gene encodes CDR1 ENHRY and CDR2 SYGVKD. The CDR3 has 15 amino acids. CDR3 amino acids: CAISEGPGINEKLFF. CDR3 DNA sequence: TGTGCCATCAGTGAGGGGCCGGGGATCAATGAAAAACTGTTTTTT.

The chain combines TRBV9 with TRBJ2-7; a weak D match, TRBD1 (6 bases). Trimming took 0 bases from V and 3 from J, leaving 13 bases between them. The CDR3 is 15 residues long. Germline loops: CDR1 SGDLS, CDR2 YYNGEE. This CDR3 is CASSVGQDSFYEQYF. The CDR3 DNA is TGTGCCAGCAGCGTAGGACAGGACAGTTTCTACGAGCAGTACTTC.

The table lists this clone with a few counts. Other DNA sequences in this sample translate to the same CDR3. This chain connects TRBV7-2 to TRBJ2-3; possibly TRBD2 for D (5 bases). CDR1 is SGHTA and CDR2 is FQGNSA in the germline V gene. The CDR3 contains 15 residues. V lost 0 bases to trimming and J lost 0 bases, with 7 bases between them. CDR3 bases: TGTGCCAGCAGCTTAGCGGGAGTTAGCACAGATACGCAGTATTTT. It codes for CASSLAGVSTDTQYF.

J is TRBJ2-1 and V is TRBV27, with D unclear. CDR1 is MNHEY and CDR2 is SMNVEV in the germline V gene (reference sequence). The V end was cut by 0 bases, the J end by 6 bases, with 12 bases between. The length of the CDR3 is 15 residues. The CDR3 DNA reads TGTGCCAGCAGTTTATCAGGGTGGCCCCCCAATGAGCAGTTCTTC. Its translation is CASSLSGWPPNEQFF.

As DNA, the CDR3 is TGTGCCTGGAAGGACATTGTGGATACGCAGTATTTT. Translating gives CAWKDIVDTQYF. The V gene is TRBV30, the J gene TRBJ2-3; TRBD1 might be the D (5 bases). The CDR3 has 12 residues. Germline V gene lookup returns CDR1 GTSNPN and CDR2 SVGIG (reference sequence). Deletions cut 4 bases from V and 6 bases from J, with 11 bases between.

The chain links TRBV7-3 to TRBJ2-3; 7 bases match TRBD2. CDR3 length: 15 residues. Germline loops: CDR1 SGHTA, CDR2 FQGTGA. V lost 3 bases to trimming and J lost 6 bases; unmatched junction nucleotides: 9. This chain's CDR3 is CASSLRGSLRDTQYF. DNA of the CDR3: TGTGCCAGCAGCTTGCGGGGGTCGCTTCGGGATACGCAGTATTTT.

To note about this clone: At the DNA level, this CDR3 is encoded by other sequences in the same sample as well. The genes are TRBV20-1 and TRBJ1-2, with 7 bases that match TRBD1. The germline gives CDR1 DFQATT, CDR2 SNEGSKA (reference sequence). The CDR3 runs 11 residues. Trimming took 6 bases from V and 5 from J; bases not matched to a gene: 3. CDR3 DNA sequence: TGCAGTGCCAGACAGGGATATGGCTACACCTTC. This translates into CSARQGYGYTF.

The rearrangement joins TRBV5-1 to TRBJ2-3; 8 nucleotides line up with TRBD2. With V trimmed by 0 bases and J by 4 bases, 4 bases remained unmatched. CDR1 and CDR2 from the germline V gene are SGHRS and YFSETQ. The CDR3 runs to 15 residues. The CDR3 spells CASSLAGGPADTQYF. The CDR3 region has the DNA TGCGCCAGCAGCTTGGCGGGGGGGCCCGCAGATACGCAGTATTTT.